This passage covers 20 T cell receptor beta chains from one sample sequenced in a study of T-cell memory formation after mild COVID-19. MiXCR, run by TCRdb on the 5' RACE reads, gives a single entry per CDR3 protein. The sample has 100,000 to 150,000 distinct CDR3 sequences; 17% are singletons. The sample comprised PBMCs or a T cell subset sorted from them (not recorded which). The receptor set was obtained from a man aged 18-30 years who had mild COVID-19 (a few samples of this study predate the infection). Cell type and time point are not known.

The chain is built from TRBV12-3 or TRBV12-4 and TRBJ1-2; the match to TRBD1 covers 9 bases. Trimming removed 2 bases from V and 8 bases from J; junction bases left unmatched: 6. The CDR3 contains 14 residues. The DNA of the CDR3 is TGTGCCAGCAGTTTAAACAGGGGGCAAGGGGGCTACACCTTC. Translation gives CASSLNRGQGGYTF.

The CDR3 nucleotides read TGTGCCAGCAGTCGGGACAGTGAAGCTTTCTTT. Its protein is CASSRDSEAFF. The chain joins TRBV5-4 to TRBJ1-1; TRBD1 matches at 7 bases. The CDR3 runs 11 residues. Trimming removed 5 bases from V and 7 bases from J; junction bases left unmatched: 2. Germline loops: CDR1 SGHNT, CDR2 YYREEE (reference sequence).

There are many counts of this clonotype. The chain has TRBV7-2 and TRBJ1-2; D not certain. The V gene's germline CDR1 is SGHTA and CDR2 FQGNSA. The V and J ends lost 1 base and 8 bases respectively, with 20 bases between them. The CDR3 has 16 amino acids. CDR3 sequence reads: CASSLGLSPSSWGYTF. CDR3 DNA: TGTGCCAGCAGCTTAGGTCTCAGTCCGTCTTCATGGGGCTACACCTTC.

CDR3 sequence: CASSPLGPGGGNSPLHF. CDR3 DNA sequence: TGTGCCAGCTCACCCTTGGGGCCAGGGGGCGGTAATTCACCCCTCCACTTT. The chain couples TRBV18 to TRBJ1-6; 8 positions match TRBD1. With V trimmed by 3 bases and J by 6 bases, 10 bases remained unmatched. Germline assignment: CDR1 KGHSH and CDR2 LQKENI. CDR3 size: 17 residues.

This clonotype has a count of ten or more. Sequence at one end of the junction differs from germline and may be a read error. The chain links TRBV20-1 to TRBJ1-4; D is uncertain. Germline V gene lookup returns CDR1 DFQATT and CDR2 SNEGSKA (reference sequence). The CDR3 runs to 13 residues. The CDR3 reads CSAREATNEKLFF. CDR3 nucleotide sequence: TGCAGTGCAAGAGAGGCAACTAATGAAAAACTGTTTTTT.

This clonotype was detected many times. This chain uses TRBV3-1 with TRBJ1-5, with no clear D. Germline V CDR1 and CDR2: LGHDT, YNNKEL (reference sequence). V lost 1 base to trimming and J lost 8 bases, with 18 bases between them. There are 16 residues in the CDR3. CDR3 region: CASSQGRGPAQEPQHF. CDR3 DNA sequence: TGTGCCAGCAGCCAAGGGCGCGGCCCGGCGCAGGAGCCCCAGCATTTT. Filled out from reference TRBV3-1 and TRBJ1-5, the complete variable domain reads DTAVSQTPKYLVTQMGNDKSIKCEQNLGHDTMYWYKQDSKKFLKIMFSYNNKELIINETVPNRFSPKSPDKAHLNLHINSLELGDSAVYFCASSQGRGPAQEPQHFGDGTRLSIL.

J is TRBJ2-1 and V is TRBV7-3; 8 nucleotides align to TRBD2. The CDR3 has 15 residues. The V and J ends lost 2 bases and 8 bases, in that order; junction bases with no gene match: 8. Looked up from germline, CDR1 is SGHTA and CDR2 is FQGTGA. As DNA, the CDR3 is TGTGCCAGCAGCTTAGGTCCCCTAGCGGGCTATGAGCAGTTCTTC. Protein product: CASSLGPLAGYEQFF.

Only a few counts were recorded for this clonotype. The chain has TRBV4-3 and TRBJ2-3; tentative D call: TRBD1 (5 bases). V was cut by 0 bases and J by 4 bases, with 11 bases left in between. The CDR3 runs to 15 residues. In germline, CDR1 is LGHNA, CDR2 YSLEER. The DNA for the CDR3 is TGCGCCAGCAGCCAAGAGTGGCAGGGCCCAGATACGCAGTATTTT. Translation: CASSQEWQGPDTQYF.

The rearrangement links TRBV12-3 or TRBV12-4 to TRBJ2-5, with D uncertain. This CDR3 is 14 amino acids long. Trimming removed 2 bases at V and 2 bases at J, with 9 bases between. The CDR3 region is CASSLSHGQETQYF. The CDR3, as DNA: TGTGCCAGCAGTTTATCACACGGGCAAGAGACCCAGTACTTC.

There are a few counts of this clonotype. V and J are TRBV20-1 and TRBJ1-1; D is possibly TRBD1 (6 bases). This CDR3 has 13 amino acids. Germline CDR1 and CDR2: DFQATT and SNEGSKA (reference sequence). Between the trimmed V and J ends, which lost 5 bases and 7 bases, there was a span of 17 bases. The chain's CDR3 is CSAPPGGGFEAFF. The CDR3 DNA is TGCAGTGCTCCCCCCGGGGGCGGGTTTGAAGCTTTCTTT.

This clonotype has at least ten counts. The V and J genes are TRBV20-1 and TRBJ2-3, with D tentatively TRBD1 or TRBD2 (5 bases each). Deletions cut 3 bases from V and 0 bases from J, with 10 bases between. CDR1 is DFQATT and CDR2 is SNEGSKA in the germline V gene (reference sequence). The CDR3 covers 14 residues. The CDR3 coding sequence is TGCAGTGCTAGCCGGGGCCTTAGCACAGATACGCAGTATTTT. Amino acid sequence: CSASRGLSTDTQYF.

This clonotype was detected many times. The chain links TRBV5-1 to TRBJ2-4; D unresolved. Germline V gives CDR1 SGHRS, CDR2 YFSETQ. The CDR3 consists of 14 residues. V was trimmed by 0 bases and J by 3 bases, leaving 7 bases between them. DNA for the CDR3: TGCGCCAGCAGCTTGGATTTAGTCAAAAACATTCAGTACTTC. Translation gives CASSLDLVKNIQYF.

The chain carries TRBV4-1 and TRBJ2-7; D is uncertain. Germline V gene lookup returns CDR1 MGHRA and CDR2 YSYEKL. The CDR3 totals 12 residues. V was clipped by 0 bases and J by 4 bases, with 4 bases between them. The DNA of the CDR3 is TGCGCCAGCAGCCAAGATCGTTACGAGCAGTACTTC. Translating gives CASSQDRYEQYF.

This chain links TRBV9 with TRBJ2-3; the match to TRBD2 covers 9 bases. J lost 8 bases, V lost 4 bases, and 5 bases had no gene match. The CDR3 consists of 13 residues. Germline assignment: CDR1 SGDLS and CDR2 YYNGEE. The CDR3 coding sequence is TGTGCCAGCAGCACCAGCGGGGGGCCTACGCAGTATTTT. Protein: CASSTSGGPTQYF.

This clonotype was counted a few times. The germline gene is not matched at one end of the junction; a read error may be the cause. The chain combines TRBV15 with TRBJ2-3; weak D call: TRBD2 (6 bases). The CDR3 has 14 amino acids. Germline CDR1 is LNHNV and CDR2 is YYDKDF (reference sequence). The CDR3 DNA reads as TGTGCCACCAGCAGAGATCTCGGAGGGTCACACCCAAATTTT. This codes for CATSRDLGGSHPNF. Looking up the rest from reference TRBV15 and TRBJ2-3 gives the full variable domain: DAMVIQNPRYQVTQFGKPVTLSCSQTLNHNVMYWYQQKSSQAPKLLFHYYDKDFNNEADTPDNFQSRRPNTSFCFLDIRSPGLGDTAMYLCATSRDLGGSHPNFGPGTRLTVL.

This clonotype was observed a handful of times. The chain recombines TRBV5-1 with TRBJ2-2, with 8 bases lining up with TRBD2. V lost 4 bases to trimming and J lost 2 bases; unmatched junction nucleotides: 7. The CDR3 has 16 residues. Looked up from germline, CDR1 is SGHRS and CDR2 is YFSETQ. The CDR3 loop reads CASSEGTRVNTGELFF. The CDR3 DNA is TGCGCCAGCAGCGAAGGGACTAGGGTTAACACCGGGGAGCTGTTTTTT.

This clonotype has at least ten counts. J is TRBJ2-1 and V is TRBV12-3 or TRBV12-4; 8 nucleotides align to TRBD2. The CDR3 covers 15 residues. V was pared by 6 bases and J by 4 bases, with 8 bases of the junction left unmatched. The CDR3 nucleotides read TGTGCCAGCAGGGGGCTGGCGGGGGGATACAATGAGCAGTTCTTC. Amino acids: CASRGLAGGYNEQFF.

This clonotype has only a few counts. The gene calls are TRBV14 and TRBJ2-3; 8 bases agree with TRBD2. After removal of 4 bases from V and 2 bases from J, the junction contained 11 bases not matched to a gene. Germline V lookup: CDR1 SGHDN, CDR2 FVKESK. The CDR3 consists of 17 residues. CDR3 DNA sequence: TGTGCCAGCAGCCGATTAGCCAGCGGGGGATTCACAGATACGCAGTATTTT. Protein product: CASSRLASGGFTDTQYF.

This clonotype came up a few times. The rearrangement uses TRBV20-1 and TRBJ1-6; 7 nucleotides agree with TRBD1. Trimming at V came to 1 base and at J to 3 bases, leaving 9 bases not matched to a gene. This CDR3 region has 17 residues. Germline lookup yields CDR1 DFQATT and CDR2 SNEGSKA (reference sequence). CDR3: CSARAGTADYYNSPLHF. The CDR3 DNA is TGCAGTGCTAGAGCCGGGACAGCTGATTACTATAATTCACCCCTCCACTTT.

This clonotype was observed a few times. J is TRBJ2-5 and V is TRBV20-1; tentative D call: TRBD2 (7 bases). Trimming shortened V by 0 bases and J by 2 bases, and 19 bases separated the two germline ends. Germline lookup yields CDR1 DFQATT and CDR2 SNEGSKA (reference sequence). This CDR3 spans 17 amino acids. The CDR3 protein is CSARDRRRGHVQETQYF. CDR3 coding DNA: TGCAGTGCTAGAGATCGAAGGCGGGGGCATGTACAAGAGACCCAGTACTTC.